These 32 T cell receptor beta chains were all obtained from the same sample, sequenced in a study of cytomegalovirus exposure and HLA in healthy donors. Method: immunoSEQ multiplex PCR; TCRdb's copy keeps in-frame clones and lacks some. The sample consists of 65,000 to 85,000 clones, 95% of them appearing once. Sequencing was carried out using PBMCs. The receptors were sampled from a woman aged 18-29 years in good health and CMV-seronegative.

CDR3 sequence (DNA): TGTGCCAGTAGTGAATACAGGGCGAGCTCCTACGAGCAGTACTTC. As protein: CASSEYRASSYEQYF. The rearrangement links TRBV19 to TRBJ2-7; weak D call: TRBD1 (6 bases). The CDR3 has 15 amino acids. CDR1 LNHDA and CDR2 SQIVND come from the germline V gene (reference sequence). V dropped 5 bases and J dropped 0 bases, with 14 bases sitting between them.

This clone has just a few counts. The chain combines TRBV6-5 with TRBJ1-2; no definite D call. The length of the CDR3 is 13 residues. The ends were cut back, 0 bases at V and 8 bases at J, with 10 bases in the middle. CDR1 is MNHEY and CDR2 is SVGAGI in the germline V gene. The CDR3 bases are TGTGCCAGCAGTTACTCCGGGATACGGGGCTACACCTTC. Protein: CASSYSGIRGYTF.

The V gene is TRBV30, the J gene TRBJ2-2, with D maybe TRBD2 (5 bases). Germline V gives CDR1 GTSNPN, CDR2 SVGIG (reference sequence). Trimming left V 4 bases short and J 2 bases short, with 14 bases between. The length of the CDR3 is 15 residues. CDR3 bases: TGTGCCTGGATCCGACGGGGAGCAAACACCGGGGAGCTGTTTTTT. Its protein is CAWIRRGANTGELFF. Full variable domain (remainder filled in from reference TRBV30 and TRBJ2-2): SQTIHQWPATLVQPVGSPLSLECTVEGTSNPNLYWYRQAAGRGLQLLFYSVGIGQISSEVPQNLSASRPQDRQFILSSKKLLLSDSGFYLCAWIRRGANTGELFFGEGSRLTVL.

The chain uses TRBV9 and TRBJ1-2, with 10 bases matching TRBD1. With V trimmed by 0 bases and J by 4 bases, 3 bases remained unmatched. CDR1 is SGDLS, CDR2 YYNGEE, per germline. The CDR3 is made up of 15 amino acids. CDR3 sequence (DNA): TGTGCCAGCAGCGTAGGACAGGGGGCAATCTATGGCTACACCTTC. This translates into CASSVGQGAIYGYTF.

The chain recombines TRBV19 with TRBJ1-5; tentative D call: TRBD1 (5 bases). Per germline, CDR1 LNHDA and CDR2 SQIVND (reference sequence). The CDR3 has 15 amino acids. The germline V and J ends were trimmed by 7 bases and 4 bases, with 17 bases remaining between them. CDR3 loop: CASTPSDSLNQPQHF. DNA for the CDR3: TGTGCCAGTACCCCATCTGACAGCCTAAATCAGCCCCAGCATTTT.

The chain is built from TRBV5-1 and TRBJ2-3; 7 positions match TRBD2. There are 15 residues in the CDR3. Germline CDR1 is SGHRS and CDR2 is YFSETQ. V shed 6 bases and J 0 bases; nucleotides not matched to a gene: 7. The CDR3 DNA follows: TGCGCCAGCAACGAAGCGGGGTCTAGCACAGATACGCAGTATTTT. Its translation is CASNEAGSSTDTQYF.

The chain joins TRBV30 to TRBJ2-1; 7 nucleotides line up with TRBD2. This CDR3 contains 13 residues. Germline V lookup: CDR1 GTSNPN, CDR2 SVGIG (reference sequence). The ends lost 5 bases at V and 8 bases at J; junction bases unmatched: 9. In nucleotides, the CDR3 is TGTGCCTGGGGACTAGGAGCCCCCCATGAGCAGTTCTTC. Translated, it gives CAWGLGAPHEQFF. Full variable domain (rest looked up from reference TRBV30 and TRBJ2-1): SQTIHQWPATLVQPVGSPLSLECTVEGTSNPNLYWYRQAAGRGLQLLFYSVGIGQISSEVPQNLSASRPQDRQFILSSKKLLLSDSGFYLCAWGLGAPHEQFFGPGTRLTVL.

The CDR3 DNA reads TGTGCCAGCAGTTATACCTTGACCGGGACAGGGAGTCCTTATGGCTACACCTTC. Protein product: CASSYTLTGTGSPYGYTF. This sequence joins TRBV6-7 and TRBJ1-2; 9 bases map to TRBD1. TRBV6-7 is designated an ORF whose function remains uncertain. The CDR3 runs 18 residues. V shed 3 bases, J shed 5 bases, and the junction held 16 bases outside the gene matches.

The chain employs TRBV25-1 and TRBJ2-1; 7 bases align to TRBD2. This CDR3 comprises 17 residues. The V segment lost 2 bases and the J segment 8 bases; nucleotides outside the gene matches: 15. The germline CDR1 and CDR2 sequences are MGHDK and SYGVNS. As DNA, the CDR3 is TGTGCCAGCAGTGAACTCGACCAGCGGTTGGGGGGGGATGAGCAGTTCTTC. This translates into CASSELDQRLGGDEQFF.

The chain joins TRBV9 to TRBJ2-5; maybe TRBD2 (6 bases). The ends were cut back, 3 bases at V and 2 bases at J, with 17 bases in the middle. The CDR3 consists of 16 residues. Germline V gives CDR1 SGDLS, CDR2 YYNGEE. CDR3 nucleotide sequence: TGTGCCAGCAGCGCCGGGATCTTAAGCGGGCAAGAGACCCAGTACTTC. It encodes CASSAGILSGQETQYF.

CDR3 in DNA: TGTGCCAGCAGCGGGTTCGCGCAACTCACTGAAGCTTTCTTT. It specifies CASSGFAQLTEAFF. The chain couples TRBV28 to TRBJ1-1, with no clear D. The CDR3 has 14 amino acids. Germline assignment: CDR1 MDHEN and CDR2 SYDVKM. Trimming left V 6 bases short and J 4 bases short, with 15 bases between.

The gene calls are TRBV6-5 and TRBJ2-7; 9 bases fit TRBD1. Looked up from germline, CDR1 is MNHEY and CDR2 is SVGAGI. The CDR3 sequence is 14 residues long. J gave up 6 bases and V 6 bases, and 9 bases lay outside the gene matches. CDR3 sequence (DNA): TGTGCCAGCAGCCCCTGGACAGGGGTGATCGAGCAGTACTTC. It specifies CASSPWTGVIEQYF.

This chain joins TRBV4-3 and TRBJ2-7; no definite D call. CDR1 and CDR2 (germline): LGHNA, YSLEER. Trimming took 5 bases from V and 3 from J, leaving 17 bases between them. This CDR3 spans 15 amino acids. CDR3: CASSKKRRPDYEQYF. Written as DNA, the CDR3 is TGCGCCAGCAGCAAGAAGAGGCGGCCCGACTACGAGCAGTACTTC.

This clone turned up a few times. This sequence joins TRBV7-9 and TRBJ1-1, with TRBD1 identical over 9 bases. Germline CDR1 reads SEHNR; CDR2 reads FQNEAQ (reference sequence). The CDR3 covers 16 residues. Trimming cost V 5 bases and J 7 bases; bases outside gene matches: 14. CDR3 DNA: TGTGCCAGCAGCACCTTCAATCCGGGACAGGGATTTGAAGCTTTCTTT. Its translation: CASSTFNPGQGFEAFF.

The V and J genes are TRBV28 and TRBJ1-1; no clear D. Trimming shortened V by 3 bases and J by 3 bases, and 8 bases separated the two germline ends. The CDR3 spans 13 residues. Germline CDR1 and CDR2: MDHEN and SYDVKM. The CDR3, as DNA: TGTGCCAGCAGTTTCGGGGAGGACACTGAAGCTTTCTTT. Residues: CASSFGEDTEAFF.

The V and J genes are TRBV18 and TRBJ2-5; 8 nucleotides match TRBD2. The CDR3 is made up of 19 amino acids. Germline V gene lookup returns CDR1 KGHSH and CDR2 LQKENI. The V gene end was trimmed by 1 base and the J gene end by 4 bases; junction bases not matched to a gene: 17. The CDR3 is CASSPLRSSGGLDGETQYF. CDR3 bases: TGTGCCAGCTCACCACTCCGATCCAGCGGGGGCCTTGACGGAGAGACCCAGTACTTC.

The genes are TRBV5-1 and TRBJ2-5; 9 nucleotides align to TRBD2. Trimming removed 0 bases from V and 5 bases from J; junction bases left unmatched: 5. The CDR3 covers 15 residues. In germline, CDR1 is SGHRS, CDR2 YFSETQ. The CDR3 sequence is CASSLAIAGAETQYF. The CDR3 region has the DNA TGCGCCAGCAGCTTGGCGATAGCGGGGGCGGAGACCCAGTACTTC.

This clone came up once. CDR3 nucleotides: TGTGCCAGCATGGGGGAGGGGGGACTCTACGAGCAGTACTTC. Translated: CASMGEGGLYEQYF. The V and J genes are TRBV2 and TRBJ2-7; D may be TRBD2 (7 bases). Germline CDR1 reads SNHLY; CDR2 reads FYNNEI. This CDR3 has 14 residues. V lost 7 bases to trimming and J lost 3 bases, with 16 bases between them.

The chain combines TRBV7-2 with TRBJ2-7; weak D call: TRBD1 (7 bases). Trimming stripped 4 bases from V and 4 bases from J, with 17 bases between. CDR1 and CDR2 (germline): SGHTA, FQGNSA. The CDR3 covers 15 residues. CDR3 loop: CASSSRAGTEYEQYF. The CDR3 region has the DNA TGTGCCAGCAGCTCCCGTGCGGGGACAGAGTACGAGCAGTACTTC.

The gene calls are TRBV4-3 and TRBJ2-3, with D possibly being TRBD2 (5 bases). Trimming took 4 bases from V and 6 from J, leaving 8 bases between them. The V gene's germline CDR1 is LGHNA and CDR2 YSLEER. The CDR3 spans 12 residues. CDR3 sequence reads: CASSRRRDTQYF. Written as DNA, the CDR3 is TGCGCCAGCAGCCGAAGGAGGGATACGCAGTATTTT.

The CDR3 protein is CASSPRPQGSGTDTQYF. The CDR3 DNA reads TGTGCCAGCTCACCACGTCCCCAGGGGTCGGGCACAGATACGCAGTATTTT. This chain connects TRBV18 to TRBJ2-3, with D possibly TRBD1 on 6 matching bases. V shed 1 base and J shed 1 base, with 15 bases lying between them. Germline values: CDR1 KGHSH, CDR2 LQKENI. This CDR3 is 17 amino acids long.

V and J are TRBV6-5 and TRBJ2-4, with a weak D call TRBD2 (6 bases). The V end lost 6 bases, the J end lost 5 bases, and 14 bases lay between the germline ends. This CDR3 has 14 residues. Germline assignment: CDR1 MNHEY and CDR2 SVGAGI. As DNA, the CDR3 is TGTGCCAGCAGCGCTGCGGGGTCCGAAAACATTCAGTACTTC. Amino acid sequence: CASSAAGSENIQYF.

The genes are TRBV4-1 and TRBJ2-3; tentative D call: TRBD2 (5 bases). Trimming removed 1 base at V and 2 bases at J, with 7 bases between. The CDR3 is 14 amino acids. In germline, CDR1 is MGHRA, CDR2 YSYEKL. The DNA of the CDR3 is TGCGCCAGCAGCCAAGTTGGACTCACAGATACGCAGTATTTT. Protein: CASSQVGLTDTQYF.

The chain carries TRBV19 and TRBJ1-1; a possible D gene is TRBD1 (6 bases). The germline V and J ends were trimmed by 7 bases and 4 bases, with 13 bases remaining between them. This CDR3 comprises 13 residues. The germline gives CDR1 LNHDA, CDR2 SQIVND (reference sequence). The CDR3 DNA sequence: TGTGCCAGTAATACTAGGGGGACCACTGAAGCTTTCTTT. Protein sequence: CASNTRGTTEAFF. Full variable domain (remainder filled in from reference TRBV19 and TRBJ1-1): DGGITQSPKYLFRKEGQNVTLSCEQNLNHDAMYWYRQDPGQGLRLIYYSQIVNDFQKGDIAEGYSVSREKKESFPLTVTSAQKNPTAFYLCASNTRGTTEAFFGQGTRLTVV.

The chain links TRBV19 to TRBJ2-5, with TRBD1 as a possible D gene (5 bases). Per the germline V gene, CDR1 is LNHDA and CDR2 is SQIVND (reference sequence). This CDR3 region has 14 residues. Trimming removed 6 bases from V and 5 bases from J, with 16 bases in between. The CDR3 loop reads CASSLGTRQETQYF. DNA of the CDR3: TGTGCCAGTAGCCTCGGCACAAGACAGGAGACCCAGTACTTC.

The chain links TRBV9 to TRBJ2-7; no definite D call. V was trimmed by 0 bases and J by 1 base, leaving 11 bases between them. The CDR3 is made up of 15 amino acids. In germline, CDR1 is SGDLS, CDR2 YYNGEE. Here the CDR3 DNA reads TGTGCCAGCAGCGTAGGTCTAGTTGGATCCTACGAGCAGTACTTC. Protein: CASSVGLVGSYEQYF.

The chain joins TRBV21-1 to TRBJ2-7; the DNA was not used to check the table's D call, TRBD2. TRBV21-1 is listed as a pseudogene. CDR3 length: 16 amino acids. The CDR3 spells CDPPPASGSLLYEQYF. The DNA of the CDR3 is TGTGATCCTCCCCCGGCTAGCGGGAGTCTTCTCTACGAGCAGTACTTC.

This clone appeared once. An end of the junction does not agree with germline; a read error may underlie this. The chain recombines TRBV10-2 with TRBJ2-2, with D possibly matching TRBD1 (5 bases). The germline CDR1 and CDR2 sequences are WSHSY and SAAADI. This CDR3 has 15 residues. The CDR3 spells CASTESQGRTGELFF. The CDR3 DNA reads as TGCGCCAGCACTGAGAGCCAGGGTCGCACCGGGGAGCTGTTTTTT.

The chain links TRBV6-5 to TRBJ1-4; D unresolved. Trimming left V 4 bases short and J 4 bases short, with 4 bases between. CDR1 MNHEY and CDR2 SVGAGI come from the germline V gene. The CDR3 loop spans 12 amino acids. For the CDR3, the DNA is TGTGCCAGCAGTTCTAGTAATGAAAAACTGTTTTTT. Protein product: CASSSSNEKLFF.

The chain combines TRBV18 with TRBJ2-5; D is perhaps TRBD1 (5 bases). The germline V gene encodes CDR1 KGHSH and CDR2 LQKENI. This CDR3 is built from 13 residues. Trimming removed 2 bases from V and 4 bases from J, with 8 bases in between. The CDR3 DNA reads TGTGCCAGCTCACCAGGGGCAGGAGAGACCCAGTACTTC. Its translation: CASSPGAGETQYF.

The genes are TRBV5-4 and TRBJ2-5; 9 nucleotides line up with TRBD2. CDR1 is SGHNT and CDR2 is YYREEE in the germline V gene (reference sequence). This CDR3 contains 14 residues. Germline trimming cut 6 bases from V and 4 bases from J; bases unmatched to any gene: 7. The CDR3 here is CASTDSGGRETQYF. The DNA for the CDR3 is TGTGCCAGCACGGATAGCGGGGGCCGAGAGACCCAGTACTTC. The whole variable domain, filled in from reference TRBV5-4 and TRBJ2-5, reads ETGVTQSPTHLIKTRGQQVTLRCSSQSGHNTVSWYQQALGQGPQFIFQYYREEENGRGNFPPRFSGLQFPNYSSELNVNALELDDSALYLCASTDSGGRETQYFGPGTRLLVL.

The gene calls are TRBV7-2 and TRBJ1-1; the D is unclear. The V gene lost 5 bases and the J gene lost 4 bases, with 11 bases spanning the gap. This CDR3 has 13 amino acids. Germline V CDR1 and CDR2: SGHTA, FQGNSA. CDR3: CASSPMTSTEAFF. In DNA, the CDR3 is TGTGCCAGCAGCCCGATGACAAGCACTGAAGCTTTCTTT.